These 18 T cell receptor beta chains came from one sample sequenced in a study of shared clonotypes between healthy human individuals. The data were produced by immunoSEQ multiplex PCR, yet TCRdb's version contains in-frame clones alone and is incomplete. The sample contains about 2,200,000 clones, 90% to 95% of which appear only once. The naive CD8 subset, CD45RO-negative cells positively selected for CCR7, excluded terminally differentiated effector memory CD45RA+ cells. Sequenced material: naive CD8+ T cells from PBMCs. All receptors derive from a man aged 18 to 30 in good health. Some clones in this sample may be carry-over from other donors' samples.

The rearrangement uses TRBV27 and TRBJ2-3; D unclear. CDR1 MNHEY and CDR2 SMNVEV come from the germline V gene (reference sequence). The CDR3 length is 16 residues. V was cut by 5 bases and J by 2 bases, with 17 bases left in between. For the CDR3, the DNA is TGTGCCAGCAGTCCTGCCGTGGGTGAGGTCACAGATACGCAGTATTTT. Its translation: CASSPAVGEVTDTQYF.

V usage is TRBV19 and J usage is TRBJ1-1, with 9 bases lining up with TRBD1. The CDR3 loop spans 15 amino acids. Germline V lookup: CDR1 LNHDA, CDR2 SQIVND (reference sequence). V trimming: 6 bases; J trimming: 5 bases; junction bases outside the gene matches: 10. The CDR3 protein is CASSNRGRKNTEAFF. CDR3 DNA: TGTGCCAGTAGCAACAGGGGGCGCAAGAATACTGAAGCTTTCTTT.

The chain employs TRBV27 and TRBJ2-7; TRBD1 agrees at 7 bases. Germline assignment: CDR1 MNHEY and CDR2 SMNVEV (reference sequence). V was clipped by 6 bases and J by 4 bases; unmatched bases: 9. The CDR3 extends over 14 amino acids. The CDR3 DNA sequence: TGTGCCAGCAGCCCGGGACAGACTTTTTACGAGCAGTACTTC. Protein: CASSPGQTFYEQYF.

V is TRBV4-2 and J is TRBJ2-1, with 11 bases that match TRBD2. This CDR3 comprises 16 residues. The V segment lost 0 bases and the J segment 14 bases; nucleotides outside the gene matches: 12. Germline V CDR1 and CDR2: LGHNA, YNFKEQ. The CDR3 region has the DNA TGTGCCAGCAGCCAAGATTCATCCCTAGCGGGAGGCGGGGAGTTCTTC. This codes for CASSQDSSLAGGGEFF.

The chain is built from TRBV6-6 and TRBJ2-3; 7 positions match TRBD1. Germline loops: CDR1 MNHNY, CDR2 SVGAGI (reference sequence). CDR3 length equals 16 residues. The junction had 8 bases not matched to a gene; V was cut back by 4 bases and J by 1 base. The CDR3 DNA follows: TGTGCCAGCAGTTCCAGAGGGGGCCGCGGCACAGATACGCAGTATTTT. Amino acid sequence: CASSSRGGRGTDTQYF.

The chain recombines TRBV5-8 with TRBJ2-7; D gene uncertain. The CDR3 has 14 amino acids. V was pared by 5 bases and J by 2 bases, with 14 bases between. Germline V gene sequence: CDR1 SGHTS, CDR2 YDEGEE. The CDR3 DNA reads TGTGCCAGCAGTCCCCGTATTCCACCCTACGAGCAGTACTTC. Its translation: CASSPRIPPYEQYF.

Here the CDR3 DNA reads TGTGCCAGCAGCAAAGGTATTGGTAGGGGGCGCGACTATGGCTACACCTTC. It codes for CASSKGIGRGRDYGYTF. The gene calls are TRBV21-1 and TRBJ1-2; TRBD1, as called in the table, went unchecked against the DNA. TRBV21-1 is a pseudogene. This CDR3 has 17 residues.

This rearrangement joins TRBV27 to TRBJ2-3, with no clear D. V lost 8 bases and J lost 4, with 13 bases in between. Germline CDR1 and CDR2: MNHEY and SMNVEV (reference sequence). This CDR3 is built from 13 residues. This CDR3 reads CASFDQNADTQYF. CDR3 in DNA: TGTGCCAGCTTCGACCAAAACGCAGATACGCAGTATTTT.

Concerning this clone: Within the sample, other DNA sequences also encode this same CDR3. The chain carries TRBV27 and TRBJ2-1, with 11 nucleotides matching TRBD1. The CDR3 runs to 15 residues. J was trimmed by 3 bases and V by 3 bases; bases with no gene match: 1. From germline, CDR1 is MNHEY and CDR2 SMNVEV (reference sequence). CDR3 bases: TGTGCCAGCAGTTTCGGGACAGGGGGCTACAATGAGCAGTTCTTC. Encoded protein: CASSFGTGGYNEQFF.

In this sample, this clone turned up once. V usage is TRBV7-8 and J usage is TRBJ2-7; D perhaps matches TRBD1 (6 bases). CDR3 length: 13 residues. V was shortened by 2 bases and J by 3 bases, with 8 bases between the two germline ends. Germline CDR1 and CDR2: SGHVS and FQNEAQ. In DNA form, the CDR3 reads TGTGCCAGCAGCTTACAGGGGCACTACGAGCAGTACTTC. This sequence encodes CASSLQGHYEQYF.

The chain links TRBV27 to TRBJ1-6; 9 bases map to TRBD1. The CDR3 extends over 13 amino acids. The V segment lost 10 bases and the J segment 10 bases; nucleotides outside the gene matches: 8. The germline CDR1 and CDR2 sequences are MNHEY and SMNVEV (reference sequence). In DNA form, the CDR3 reads TGTGCCACCGGGGACAGGGCCCAATCACCCCTCCACTTT. It encodes CATGDRAQSPLHF.

This clone appeared a few times. Other nucleotide sequences in the sample specify the same CDR3. V usage is TRBV25-1 and J usage is TRBJ1-5, with TRBD1 matching over 7 bases. The V segment lost 2 bases and the J segment 6 bases; nucleotides outside the gene matches: 4. The CDR3 has 14 amino acids. The germline gives CDR1 MGHDK, CDR2 SYGVNS. CDR3 protein: CASSERQGSQPQHF. The CDR3 nucleotides read TGTGCCAGCAGTGAACGACAGGGAAGTCAGCCCCAGCATTTT.

The chain links TRBV29-1 to TRBJ2-1, with D perhaps matching TRBD2 (6 bases). V was shortened by 7 bases and J by 8 bases, with 21 bases between the two germline ends. The CDR3 contains 14 residues. Germline V gene lookup returns CDR1 SQVTM and CDR2 ANQGSEA. The CDR3 nucleotides are TGCAGCGCTGGGGGGACGTATTTGAGCGATGAGCAGTTCTTC. It yields the protein CSAGGTYLSDEQFF.

This rearrangement joins TRBV25-1 to TRBJ2-1, with 7 nucleotides matching TRBD2. Germline values: CDR1 MGHDK, CDR2 SYGVNS. V dropped 6 bases and J dropped 7; count of bases not matched to a gene: 12. The CDR3 extends over 15 amino acids. The CDR3 is CASSHFEGTINEQFF. The CDR3 region has the DNA TGTGCCAGCAGCCACTTTGAGGGGACTATTAATGAGCAGTTCTTC.

The V gene is TRBV9, the J gene TRBJ2-7; 7 positions match TRBD2. The CDR3 spans 13 residues. J gave up 6 bases and V 3 bases, and 6 bases lay outside the gene matches. CDR1 is SGDLS, CDR2 YYNGEE, per germline. In nucleotides, the CDR3 is TGTGCCAGCAGCGAAGGACTAGTCGGCGAGCAGTACTTC. Protein product: CASSEGLVGEQYF.

This rearrangement joins TRBV18 to TRBJ2-1, with 7 bases lining up with TRBD1. With V trimmed by 6 bases and J by 8 bases, 7 bases remained unmatched. Germline assignment: CDR1 KGHSH and CDR2 LQKENI. This CDR3 region has 13 residues. CDR3 region: CASSPTGLHEQFF. In DNA, the CDR3 is TGTGCCAGCTCCCCGACAGGGCTTCATGAGCAGTTCTTC.

The chain links TRBV27 to TRBJ1-1; TRBD1 might be the D (6 bases). In germline, CDR1 is MNHEY, CDR2 SMNVEV (reference sequence). Deletions cut 2 bases from V and 3 bases from J, with 13 bases between. The CDR3 covers 15 residues. The CDR3 sequence is CASSLHGGLDTEAFF. CDR3 in DNA: TGTGCCAGCAGTTTACACGGGGGGCTTGACACTGAAGCTTTCTTT.

The genes are TRBV4-1 and TRBJ2-7; D is undetermined. CDR1 is MGHRA and CDR2 is YSYEKL in the germline V gene. CDR3 length equals 15 residues. V was trimmed by 4 bases and J by 3 bases, leaving 16 bases between them. The CDR3 here is CASSPTARPFYEQYF. Here the CDR3 DNA reads TGCGCCAGCAGCCCCACCGCCCGCCCTTTCTACGAGCAGTACTTC.